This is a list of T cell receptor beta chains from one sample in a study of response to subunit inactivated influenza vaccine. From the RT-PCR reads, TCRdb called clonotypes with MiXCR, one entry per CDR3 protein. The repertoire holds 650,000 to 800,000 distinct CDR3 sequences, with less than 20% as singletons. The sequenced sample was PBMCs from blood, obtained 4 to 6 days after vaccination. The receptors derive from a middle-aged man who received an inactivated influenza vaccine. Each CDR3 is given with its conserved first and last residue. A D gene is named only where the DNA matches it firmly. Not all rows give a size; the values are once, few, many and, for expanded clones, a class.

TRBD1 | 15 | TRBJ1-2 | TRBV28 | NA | TGTGCCAGCAGTTCGAGAGGGACAGGGAATTATGGCTACACCTTC | CASSSRGTGNYGYTF
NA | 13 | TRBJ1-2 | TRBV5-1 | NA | TGCGCCAGCAGCTTGGATTGGACCTATGGCTACACCTTC | CASSLDWTYGYTF
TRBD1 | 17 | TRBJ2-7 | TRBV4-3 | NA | TGCGCCAGCAGCCAAGCTGTAGGACAGGGAACTTTTTACGAGCAGTACTTC | CASSQAVGQGTFYEQYF
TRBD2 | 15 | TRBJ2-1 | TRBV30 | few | TGTGCCTGGAGTCGCTCTGCGGGGGGACCCAATGAGCAGTTCTTC | CAWSRSAGGPNEQFF
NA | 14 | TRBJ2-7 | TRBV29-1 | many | TGCAGCGTTGAAGAGCGGGACAGTTCCTACGAGCAGTACTTC | CSVEERDSSYEQYF
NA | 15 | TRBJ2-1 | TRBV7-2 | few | TGTGCCAGCAGCCGGAACAGGGTCGGCTACAATGAGCAGTTCTTC | CASSRNRVGYNEQFF
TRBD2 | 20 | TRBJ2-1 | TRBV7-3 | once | TGTGCCAGCAGCTTAATAGGTCCTAGCGGGAGGTCCCATTTGGTCAATGAGCAGTTCTTC | CASSLIGPSGRSHLVNEQFF
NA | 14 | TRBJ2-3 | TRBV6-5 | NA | TGTGCCAGCAGTTACTCGGGGGCGGGATACTCGCAGTATTTT | CASSYSGAGYSQYF
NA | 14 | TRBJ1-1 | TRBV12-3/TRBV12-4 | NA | TGTGCCAGCAGCAACCCCCACGGGGGTAGGAAAGCTTTCTTT | CASSNPHGGRKAFF
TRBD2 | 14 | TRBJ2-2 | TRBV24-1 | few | TGTGCCACCTCGCGGGGGATTGACACCGGGGAGCTGTTTTTT | CATSRGIDTGELFF
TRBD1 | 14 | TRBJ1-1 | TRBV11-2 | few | TGTGCCAGCAGCTTAGGGACAGGCACCACTGAAGCTTTCTTT | CASSLGTGTTEAFF
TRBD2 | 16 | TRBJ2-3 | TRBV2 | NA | TGTGCCAGCCAGTATTTAGCGGGGGGGAGCACAGATACGCAGTATTTT | CASQYLAGGSTDTQYF
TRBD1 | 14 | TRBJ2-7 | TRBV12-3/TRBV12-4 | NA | TGTGCCAGCACCCGGGACAGGGCTTCCTACGAGCAGTACTTC | CASTRDRASYEQYF
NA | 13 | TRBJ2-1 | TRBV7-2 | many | TGTGCCAGCAGCTTAGCGGGGCCTATTGAGCAGTTCTTC | CASSLAGPIEQFF
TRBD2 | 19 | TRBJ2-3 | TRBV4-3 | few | TGCGCCAGCAGCCAAGACCCCCACGGGGGGGGCCCGTTTATTGATACGCAGTATTTT | CASSQDPHGGGPFIDTQYF
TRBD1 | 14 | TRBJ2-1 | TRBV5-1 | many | TGCGCCAGCAGCTACGACAGGGGATACAATGAGCAGTTCTTC | CASSYDRGYNEQFF
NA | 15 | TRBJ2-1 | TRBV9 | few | TGTGCCAGCAGCGTGAGCGGAAACGCCTACAATGAGCAGTTCTTC | CASSVSGNAYNEQFF
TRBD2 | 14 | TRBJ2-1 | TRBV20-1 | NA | TGCAGTGCTAGAGAGACTAGCGGGCGGGTTGAGCAGTTCTTC | CSARETSGRVEQFF
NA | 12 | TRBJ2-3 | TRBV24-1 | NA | TGTGCCACCAGTGATTTCTCAGATACGCAGTATTTT | CATSDFSDTQYF
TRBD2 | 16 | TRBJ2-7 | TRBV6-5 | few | TGTGCCAGCAGTTACTCGCGGGGGGTTAGCTCCTACGAGCAGTACTTC | CASSYSRGVSSYEQYF
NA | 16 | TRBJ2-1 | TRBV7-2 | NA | TGTGCCAGCAGCAGTCCGCCCGACAAGATCTACAATGAGCAGTTCTTC | CASSSPPDKIYNEQFF
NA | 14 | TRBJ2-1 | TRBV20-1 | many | TGCAGTGCTAGACTAGCGAGGTCCTACAATGAGCAGTTCTTC | CSARLARSYNEQFF
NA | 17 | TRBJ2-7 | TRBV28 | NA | TGTGCCAGCAGTTTATGGGCGGGACCGGATAGCTCCTACGAGCAGTACTTC | CASSLWAGPDSSYEQYF
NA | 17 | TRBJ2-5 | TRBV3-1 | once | TGTGCCAGCAGCCAAAGCTCGGGGCGGCAGGCCCTTTCGACCCAGTACTTC | CASSQSSGRQALSTQYF
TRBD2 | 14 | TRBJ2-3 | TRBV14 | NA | TGTGCCAGCAGCCCTCGACTAGCGGGAGATACGCAGTATTTT | CASSPRLAGDTQYF
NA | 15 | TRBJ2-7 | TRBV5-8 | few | TGTGCCAGCAGCCACGTGTCAGGGGACAATCACGAGCAGTACTTC | CASSHVSGDNHEQYF
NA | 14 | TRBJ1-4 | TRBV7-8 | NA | TGTGCCAGCAGAAAGAGGGGGGGTGGTGAAAAACTGTTTTTT | CASRKRGGGEKLFF
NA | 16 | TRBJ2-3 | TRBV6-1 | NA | TGTGCCAGCAGGCAAATCAGGGTGTCTAGCACAGATACGCAGTATTTT | CASRQIRVSSTDTQYF
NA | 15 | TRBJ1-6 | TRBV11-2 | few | TGTGCCAGCAGCTTATCAGGGCGAAGCAATTCACCCCTCCACTTT | CASSLSGRSNSPLHF
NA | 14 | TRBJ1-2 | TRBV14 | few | TGTGCCAGCAGCCAAGTGACAGGAATCGGAGGCTACACCTTC | CASSQVTGIGGYTF
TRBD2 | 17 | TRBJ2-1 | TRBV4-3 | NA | TGCGCCAGCAGCCAAGAAGTTGGACTAGCGGGAGGCAACTGGCAGTTCTTC | CASSQEVGLAGGNWQFF
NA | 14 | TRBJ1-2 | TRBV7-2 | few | TGTGCCAGCAGCCCGATGTGGGCTAACTATGGCTACACCTTC | CASSPMWANYGYTF
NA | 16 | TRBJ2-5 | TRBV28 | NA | TGTGCCAGCGATTCCAACACGCGGGGTAAATGGGGGACCCAGTACTTC | CASDSNTRGKWGTQYF
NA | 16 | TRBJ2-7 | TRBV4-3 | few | TGCGCCAGCAGCCAAGGGGCCACACCTAGCTCCTACGAGCAGTACTTC | CASSQGATPSSYEQYF
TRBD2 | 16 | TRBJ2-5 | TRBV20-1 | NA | TGCAGTGCTAGAGAGGTCAGCGGGAGGGCCTCAGAGACCCAGTACTTC | CSAREVSGRASETQYF
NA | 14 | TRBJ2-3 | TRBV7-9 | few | TGTGCCATACCGACGGGGATAAGCACAGATACGCAGTATTTT | CAIPTGISTDTQYF
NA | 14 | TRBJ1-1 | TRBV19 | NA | TGTGCCAGTAGTATTATCGGGGCGCCCACTGAAGCTTTCTTT | CASSIIGAPTEAFF
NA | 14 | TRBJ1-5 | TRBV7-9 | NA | TGTGCCAGCAGCTTAGGGACAGAGCATCAGCCCCAGCATTTT | CASSLGTEHQPQHF
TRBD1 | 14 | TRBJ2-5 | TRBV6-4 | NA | TGTGCCAGCAGTGAACAGGGGGGCCAAGAGACCCAGTACTTC | CASSEQGGQETQYF
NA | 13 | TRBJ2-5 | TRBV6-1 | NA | TGTGCCAGCGGCCGGGCAGGGTGGGAGACCCAGTACTTC | CASGRAGWETQYF
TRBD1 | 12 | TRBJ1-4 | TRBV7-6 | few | TGTGCCAGCAGCGCCCAGGGGGGAAAACTGTTTTTT | CASSAQGGKLFF
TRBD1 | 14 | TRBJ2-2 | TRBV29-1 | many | TGCAGCGTTGCTGGACAGGGGGCTACCGGGGAGCTGTTTTTT | CSVAGQGATGELFF
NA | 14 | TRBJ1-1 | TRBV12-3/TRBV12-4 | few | TGTGCCAGCACCATCAGGGCGGGAGGCACTGAAGCTTTCTTT | CASTIRAGGTEAFF
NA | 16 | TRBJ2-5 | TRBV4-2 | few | TGTGCCAGCCAAACGAGTGTGGGGGTAATCCAAGAGACCCAGTACTTC | CASQTSVGVIQETQYF